The clone carrying this T cell receptor beta chain was seen a few times. Germline V CDR1 and CDR2: GTSNPN, SVGIG (reference sequence). Trimming stripped 2 bases from V and 2 bases from J, with 5 bases between. The CDR3 contains 12 residues. This sample was included in a study of shared clonotypes between healthy human individuals. As for the study in general: Each donor's CD8 memory used one plate, CD8 naive two, each CD4 subset three.

Only in-frame clones appear in the TCRdb table, and some are missing; sequencing was by immunoSEQ multiplex PCR. Of 700,000 or so clones listed, around 72% are singletons. The sequencing sample was made of memory CD4+ T cells sorted from blood. Regarding subset: CD45RA-negative fraction. The chain is built from TRBV30 and TRBJ2-3; D gene ambiguous. This clonotype originated in a woman in her twenties or thirties in good health. As DNA, the CDR3 is TGTGCCTGGAGTCTGGTCACAGATACGCAGTATTTT. This codes for CAWSLVTDTQYF.